This TCR beta chain was recovered during a study of blood T cells in healthy people across ages. Findings of the study overall: Both naive CD4+ cell counts and diversity were greater in long-lived donors than in aged donors.

The authors ran a second PCR of about 7 to 11 cycles using a sample-barcoded 5' primer and a J-beta primer mix. Using its own MiXCR run on the 5' RACE reads, TCRdb lists one record per CDR3 protein. The sample carries about 1.6 million distinct CDR3 sequences, roughly a third recorded once. Trimming removed 2 bases from V and 3 bases from J; junction bases left unmatched: 4. The CDR3 extends over 14 amino acids. The V gene's germline CDR1 is SGHTA and CDR2 FQGTGA. This clonotype has only a few counts. Its antigen is unknown. Peripheral blood samples of around 9.8 milliliters were drawn from each donor.

The receptor comes from a woman in her twenties or thirties in good health. Sequencing used blood. The rearrangement links TRBV7-3 to TRBJ2-7; 7 nucleotides align to TRBD1. The CDR3 region is CASSLGTAHYEQYF. CDR3 nucleotide sequence: TGTGCCAGCAGCTTAGGGACAGCTCACTACGAGCAGTACTTC.